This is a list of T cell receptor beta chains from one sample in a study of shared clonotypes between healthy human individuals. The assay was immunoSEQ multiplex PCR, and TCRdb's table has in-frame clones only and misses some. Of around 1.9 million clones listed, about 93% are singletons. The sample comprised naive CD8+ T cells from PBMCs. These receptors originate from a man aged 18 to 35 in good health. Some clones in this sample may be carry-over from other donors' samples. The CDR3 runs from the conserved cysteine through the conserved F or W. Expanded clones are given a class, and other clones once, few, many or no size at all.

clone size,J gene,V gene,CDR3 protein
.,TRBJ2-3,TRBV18,CASSPRRTSGSNPPTDTQYF
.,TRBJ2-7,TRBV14,CASSPRGRHPSYEQYF
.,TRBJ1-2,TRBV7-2,CASSSRDGERGYTF
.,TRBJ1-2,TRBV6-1,CASSHGGGDGYTF
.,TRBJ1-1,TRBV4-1,CASSPNRQGRTEAFF
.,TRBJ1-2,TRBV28,CASIPLGSSNYGYTF
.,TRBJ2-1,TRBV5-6,CASSLGGPDNEQFF
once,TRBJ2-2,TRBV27,CASRLGGTGELFF
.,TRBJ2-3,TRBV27,CASSPRVRTDTQYF
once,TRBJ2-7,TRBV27,CASSLYGGASYEQYF
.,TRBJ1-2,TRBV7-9,CASSNAQNYGYTF
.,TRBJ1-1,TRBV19,CASSPGTGPNTEAFF
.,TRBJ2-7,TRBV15,CATSRGGGSSYEQYF
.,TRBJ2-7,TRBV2,CASINQGGEQYF
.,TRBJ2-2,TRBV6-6,CASSPIQAFTGELFF
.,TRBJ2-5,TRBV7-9,CASSPPSGDPTQYF
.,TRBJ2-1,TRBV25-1,CASSEGWRTYPNNEQFF
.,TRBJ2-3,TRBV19,CASSHFGATSTDTQYF
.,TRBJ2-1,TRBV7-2,CASSLFPRLEDEQFF
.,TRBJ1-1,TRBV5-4,CASSGDGTEAFF
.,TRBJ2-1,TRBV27,CASSPSSGEAYNEQFF
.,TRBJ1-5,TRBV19,CASLSLAGPNQPQHF
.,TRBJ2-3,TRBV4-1,CASSPQRGTDTQYF
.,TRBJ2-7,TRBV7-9,CASSLGYGGVPLAQYF
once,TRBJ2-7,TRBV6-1,CASSLGTGRYYEQYF
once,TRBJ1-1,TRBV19,CASSTRHPPNTEAFF
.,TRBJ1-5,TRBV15,CATSRTVNQPQHF
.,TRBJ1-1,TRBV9,CASSEGGVNTEAFF
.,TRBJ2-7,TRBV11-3,CASSSEGAEQYF
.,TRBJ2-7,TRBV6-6,CASSYAGQDYEQYF
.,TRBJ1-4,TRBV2,CASSAWRVEKLFF
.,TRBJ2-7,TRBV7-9,CASSLGGTTYYEQYF
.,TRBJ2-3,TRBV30,CASPGQGLDTQYF
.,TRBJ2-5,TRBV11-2,CASREDAWGFYF
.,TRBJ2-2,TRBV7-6,CASSLGGRGELFF
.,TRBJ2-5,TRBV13,CASSLGPGLAGQETQYF
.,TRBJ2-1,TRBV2,CASSEGTSGRVLDEQFF
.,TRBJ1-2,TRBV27,CASSPGQYANYGYTF
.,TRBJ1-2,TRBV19,CASSNRDYGYTF
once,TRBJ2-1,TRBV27,CASSPGGDEQFF
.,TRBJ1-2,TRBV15,CATSRAWTENNYGYTF
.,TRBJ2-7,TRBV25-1,CASLGSLTYEQYF
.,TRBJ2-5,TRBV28,CASSFPRDSEYQETQYF
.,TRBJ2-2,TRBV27,CASSPPSGELFF
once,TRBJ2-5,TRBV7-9,CASRNGLQQQETQYF
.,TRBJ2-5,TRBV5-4,CASSQDRGQDRATQYF
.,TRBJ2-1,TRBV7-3,CASSLEGVNEQFF
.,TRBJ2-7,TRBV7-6,CASSLMATSPSYEQYF
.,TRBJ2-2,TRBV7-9,CASRRTNTGELFF
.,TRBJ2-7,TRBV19,CASSTGNSGEQYF
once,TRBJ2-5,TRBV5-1,CASSLEFLADQETQYF